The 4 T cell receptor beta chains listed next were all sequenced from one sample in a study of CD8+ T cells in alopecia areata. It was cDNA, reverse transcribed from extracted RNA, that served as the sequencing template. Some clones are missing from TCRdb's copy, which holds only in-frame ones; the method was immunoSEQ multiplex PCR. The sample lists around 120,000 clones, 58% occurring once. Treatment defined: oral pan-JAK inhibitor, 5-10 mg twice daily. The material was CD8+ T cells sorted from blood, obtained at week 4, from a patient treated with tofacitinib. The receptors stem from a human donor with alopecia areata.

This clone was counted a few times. This chain's CDR3 is CAWTPGRGANVLTF. DNA of the CDR3: TGTGCCTGGACCCCAGGGAGAGGGGCCAACGTCCTGACTTTC. This chain links TRBV30 with TRBJ2-6, with D perhaps given as TRBD1 or TRBD2 (5 bases each). Per germline, CDR1 GTSNPN and CDR2 SVGIG (reference sequence). V was trimmed by 4 bases and J by 4 bases, leaving 11 bases between them. The CDR3 sequence is 14 residues long.

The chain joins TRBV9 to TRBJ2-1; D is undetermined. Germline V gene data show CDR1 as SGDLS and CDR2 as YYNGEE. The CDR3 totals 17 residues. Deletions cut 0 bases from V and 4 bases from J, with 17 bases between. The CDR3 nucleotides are TGTGCCAGCAGCGTAGATCAGAGTCCTAACCCTTACAATGAGCAGTTCTTC. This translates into CASSVDQSPNPYNEQFF.

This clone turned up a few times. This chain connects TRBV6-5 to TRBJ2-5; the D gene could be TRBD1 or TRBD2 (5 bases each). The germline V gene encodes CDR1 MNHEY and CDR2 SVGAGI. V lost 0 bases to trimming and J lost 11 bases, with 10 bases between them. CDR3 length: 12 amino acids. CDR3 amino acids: CASSYSGTAQYF. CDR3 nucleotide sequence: TGTGCCAGCAGTTACTCAGGGACCGCACAGTACTTC.

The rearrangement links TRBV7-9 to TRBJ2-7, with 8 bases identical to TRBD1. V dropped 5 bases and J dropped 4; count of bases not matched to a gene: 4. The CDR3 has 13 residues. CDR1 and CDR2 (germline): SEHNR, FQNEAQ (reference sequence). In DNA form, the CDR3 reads TGTGCCAGCAGCCCCCGGACAGGGTACGAGCAGTACTTC. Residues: CASSPRTGYEQYF.